This TCR beta chain was sequenced for a study of T cells in Graves' hyperthyroidism and ophthalmopathy. Ten or more counts support this clonotype. RNA transcripts were the template for amplifying TCR beta CDR3 regions. Primed by the HTBI set, a first-round RT-PCR was run on the TCR CDR3. One entry per CDR3 protein, called by TCRdb with MiXCR from the multiplex PCR reads. Here the sample spans a few hundred thousand distinct CDR3 sequences, under 25% being singletons. The ends were cut back, 4 bases at V and 5 bases at J, with 18 bases in the middle. Looked up from germline, CDR1 is MDHEN and CDR2 is SYDVKM. The CDR3 runs to 15 residues.

This sequence originates from a man aged 18 to 29 with Graves' hyperthyroidism. Sequenced: blood. The chain uses TRBV28 and TRBJ2-7; maybe TRBD2 (6 bases). The CDR3 protein is CASSSVAASGNEQYF. CDR3 bases: TGTGCCAGCAGTTCAGTAGCGGCCTCAGGGAACGAGCAGTACTTC.